These 25 T cell receptor beta chains originate from one sample sequenced in a study of blood T cell repertoires in COVID-19. Method: immunoSEQ multiplex PCR; TCRdb's copy keeps in-frame clones and lacks some. The data show over 250,000 clones, about nine tenths seen once. Sequencing used peripheral blood. Source of these receptors: a man aged 45-65 years with acute or convalescent COVID-19.

The chain has TRBV6-5 and TRBJ2-4; TRBD1 aligns across 7 bases. Losses at the gene ends were 8 bases for V and 3 bases for J; bases not matched to a gene: 1. Germline CDR1 MNHEY, CDR2 SVGAGI. The CDR3 covers 12 residues. Here the CDR3 DNA reads TGTGCCAGCCGGACAGGCAAAAACATTCAGTACTTC. This codes for CASRTGKNIQYF.

The chain has TRBV30 and TRBJ1-1; D perhaps matches TRBD1 (5 bases). The CDR3 consists of 13 residues. In germline, CDR1 is GTSNPN, CDR2 SVGIG (reference sequence). Trimming cost V 2 bases and J 0 bases, with 7 bases left between them. The CDR3 region has the DNA TGTGCCTGGAGTATGGACATGAACACTGAAGCTTTCTTT. Translated: CAWSMDMNTEAFF.

V gene TRBV9 combines with J gene TRBJ1-2, with D uncertain. Germline CDR1 SGDLS, CDR2 YYNGEE. The CDR3 is 15 amino acids. Trimming stripped 4 bases from V and 9 bases from J, with 22 bases between. DNA of the CDR3: TGTGCCAGCAGCCCAACCCCCGACGGTATCGGGAGCTACACCTTC. This translates into CASSPTPDGIGSYTF.

This chain connects TRBV7-9 to TRBJ2-5; a possible D gene is TRBD2 (5 bases). Germline V gives CDR1 SEHNR, CDR2 FQNEAQ (reference sequence). V was cut by 3 bases and J by 5 bases, with 10 bases left in between. The CDR3 is 13 amino acids. The DNA for the CDR3 is TGTGCCAGCAGCTTGAGGGCAGGTGAGACCCAGTACTTC. Translation gives CASSLRAGETQYF.

The chain recombines TRBV3-1 (or the pseudogene TRBV3-2) with TRBJ2-4, with 10 bases aligning to TRBD2. Germline CDR1 and CDR2: LGHDT and YNNKEL (reference sequence). The CDR3 extends over 19 amino acids. V was pared by 3 bases and J by 2 bases, with 13 bases of the junction left unmatched. The CDR3 DNA reads TGTGCCAGCAGCCACGGCGGGGCTCTAGCGGGGGCGCCCAAAAACATTCAGTACTTC. Protein sequence: CASSHGGALAGAPKNIQYF.

The rearrangement links TRBV7-9 to TRBJ2-4; 7 bases line up with TRBD1. V trimming: 4 bases; J trimming: 1 base; junction bases outside the gene matches: 1. CDR3 length: 14 residues. Germline assignment: CDR1 SEHNR and CDR2 FQNEAQ (reference sequence). The CDR3 DNA follows: TGTGCCAGCAGCTCGACAGGGGCCAAAAACATTCAGTACTTC. Protein sequence: CASSSTGAKNIQYF.

V usage is TRBV2 and J usage is TRBJ2-3; D might be TRBD2 (6 bases). Germline CDR1 reads SNHLY; CDR2 reads FYNNEI. V lost 6 bases and J lost 2, with 12 bases in between. This CDR3 comprises 14 residues. CDR3 protein: CASRAGFLTDTQYF. The CDR3 DNA follows: TGTGCCAGCAGGGCGGGGTTCCTCACAGATACGCAGTATTTT.

The chain couples TRBV18 to TRBJ1-2, with D hard to call. The V gene lost 2 bases and the J gene lost 3 bases, with 16 bases spanning the gap. This CDR3 has 16 amino acids. The germline gives CDR1 KGHSH, CDR2 LQKENI. The CDR3 spells CASSPSSGDRDYGYTF. CDR3 coding DNA: TGTGCCAGCTCACCATCGTCCGGGGATCGCGACTATGGCTACACCTTC.

This clone showed up just once. This chain uses TRBV5-1 with TRBJ2-7; TRBD1 agrees at 8 bases. With 2 bases clipped from V and 5 bases from J, the junction kept 9 bases outside the gene matches. This CDR3 has 15 amino acids. The germline gives CDR1 SGHRS, CDR2 YFSETQ. The CDR3 sequence is CASSFTGGSLNEQYF. The CDR3, as DNA: TGCGCCAGCAGCTTTACAGGGGGGAGTTTAAACGAGCAGTACTTC.

The chain couples TRBV27 to TRBJ1-2; TRBD1 agrees at 8 bases. The CDR3 is 19 residues long. CDR1 MNHEY and CDR2 SMNVEV come from the germline V gene (reference sequence). The trim removed 3 bases at V and 2 bases at J, leaving 17 bases unmatched. The CDR3 protein is CASSLRTGYVPPFNYGYTF. The CDR3 DNA follows: TGTGCCAGCAGTTTGAGGACAGGGTACGTGCCGCCGTTCAACTATGGCTACACCTTC.

V is TRBV5-1 and J is TRBJ1-2; 8 nucleotides agree with TRBD1. Germline CDR1 is SGHRS and CDR2 is YFSETQ. The ends lost 4 bases at V and 4 bases at J; junction bases unmatched: 9. The CDR3 is made up of 15 amino acids. The CDR3 protein is CASSPSTGASYGYTF. CDR3 coding DNA: TGCGCCAGCAGCCCTTCGACAGGGGCCAGCTATGGCTACACCTTC.

The chain combines TRBV11-2 with TRBJ1-6, with D hard to call. Germline V lookup: CDR1 SGHAT, CDR2 FQNNGV. There are 14 residues in the CDR3. V lost 3 bases and J 10 bases, leaving 13 bases between the germline ends. CDR3 DNA sequence: TGTGCCAGCAGCTTGGGCTTTCCAGGATCACCCCTCCACTTT. The encoded protein is CASSLGFPGSPLHF.

The chain combines TRBV7-9 with TRBJ2-6; 7 nucleotides agree with TRBD2. The CDR3 has 17 amino acids. J lost 1 base, V lost 8 bases, and 11 bases had no gene match. The germline gives CDR1 SEHNR, CDR2 FQNEAQ (reference sequence). The chain's CDR3 is CASPRGEGASGANVLTF. CDR3 sequence (DNA): TGTGCCAGCCCTCGGGGGGAGGGAGCGTCTGGGGCCAACGTCCTGACTTTC.

The chain couples TRBV7-3 to TRBJ1-6; D is perhaps TRBD1 (5 bases). The V gene lost 0 bases and the J gene lost 6 bases, with 12 bases spanning the gap. The CDR3 extends over 16 amino acids. CDR1 is SGHTA, CDR2 FQGTGA, per germline. The CDR3 nucleotides read TGTGCCAGCAGCTTAACGGCGGACATCTTTAATTCACCCCTCCACTTT. It yields the protein CASSLTADIFNSPLHF.

V gene TRBV10-1 combines with J gene TRBJ1-1; 9 bases agree with TRBD1. CDR1 and CDR2 from the germline V gene are WNHNN and SYGVQD (reference sequence). The CDR3 runs to 15 residues. With 6 bases clipped from V and 0 bases from J, the junction kept 5 bases outside the gene matches. Here the CDR3 reads CASRPGTGMNTEAFF. Here the CDR3 DNA reads TGCGCCAGCAGACCCGGGACAGGGATGAACACTGAAGCTTTCTTT.

The chain joins TRBV3-1 (or the pseudogene TRBV3-2) to TRBJ2-1; a possible D gene is TRBD2 (6 bases). CDR3 length: 14 amino acids. Germline CDR1 reads LGHDT; CDR2 reads YNNKEL (reference sequence). Trimming shortened V by 9 bases and J by 4 bases, and 16 bases separated the two germline ends. The CDR3 nucleotides are TGTGCCAGTGGCCGGGGGAGCGGGTACAATGAGCAGTTCTTC. It translates to CASGRGSGYNEQFF.

V and J are TRBV15 and TRBJ2-7; perhaps TRBD1 as D (5 bases). CDR3 size: 12 residues. V was trimmed by 5 bases and J by 6 bases, leaving 11 bases between them. Germline V lookup: CDR1 LNHNV, CDR2 YYDKDF (reference sequence). The CDR3 loop reads CATSVGVREQYF. The CDR3 DNA reads TGTGCCACCAGCGTAGGGGTCCGCGAGCAGTACTTC.

Only one count was recorded for this clone. The chain uses TRBV21-1 and TRBJ2-1; the D call in the table, TRBD1, was not verified against the DNA. TRBV21-1 has pseudogene status. The CDR3 sequence is 17 residues long. The CDR3 region is CASSKGQGPSTYNEQFF. The DNA for the CDR3 is TGTGCCAGCAGCAAAGGACAGGGCCCCTCAACCTACAATGAGCAGTTCTTC.

The CDR3 region is CASSHLNTGELFF. The CDR3 DNA sequence: TGTGCCAGCAGCCATCTTAACACCGGGGAGCTGTTTTTT. The chain links TRBV3-1 (or the pseudogene TRBV3-2) to TRBJ2-2; no firm D call. The CDR3 totals 13 residues. Trimming removed 3 bases from V and 2 bases from J, with 4 bases in between. Germline-derived CDR1 and CDR2 are LGHDT and YNNKEL (reference sequence).

The chain couples TRBV7-3 to TRBJ2-1; tentatively, D is TRBD2 (6 bases). Looked up from germline, CDR1 is SGHTA and CDR2 is FQGTGA. This CDR3 contains 15 residues. V lost 1 base and J lost 8, with 15 bases in between. CDR3 sequence: CASSLSRELAHEQFF. The DNA of the CDR3 is TGTGCCAGCAGCTTAAGCCGGGAACTAGCCCATGAGCAGTTCTTC.

The V gene is TRBV15, the J gene TRBJ2-7, with TRBD1 matching 9 bases. Germline V CDR1 and CDR2: LNHNV, YYDKDF (reference sequence). This CDR3 has 15 residues. V lost 3 bases to trimming and J lost 5 bases; unmatched junction nucleotides: 8. CDR3 region: CATSRAGTGLNEQYF. CDR3 nucleotides: TGTGCCACCAGCAGGGCCGGGACAGGGTTAAACGAGCAGTACTTC.

In its sample, this clone was seen once. The rearrangement joins TRBV19 to TRBJ1-6, with 8 positions matching TRBD1. The V gene's germline CDR1 is LNHDA and CDR2 SQIVND (reference sequence). CDR3 length: 16 amino acids. The V segment lost 3 bases and the J segment 8 bases; nucleotides outside the gene matches: 9. The CDR3: CASSIGGQGVYSPLHF. The CDR3 DNA sequence: TGTGCCAGTAGTATCGGAGGACAGGGAGTGTATTCACCCCTCCACTTT. The full variable domain, its missing parts supplied by reference TRBV19 and TRBJ1-6, is DGGITQSPKYLFRKEGQNVTLSCEQNLNHDAMYWYRQDPGQGLRLIYYSQIVNDFQKGDIAEGYSVSREKKESFPLTVTSAQKNPTAFYLCASSIGGQGVYSPLHFGNGTRLTVT.

CDR3 sequence reads: CAWEKGSYNEQFF. The CDR3 region has the DNA TGTGCCTGGGAGAAGGGGTCCTACAATGAGCAGTTCTTC. This chain links TRBV30 with TRBJ2-1; TRBD1 might be the D (5 bases). The CDR3 runs to 13 residues. The ends were cut back, 5 bases at V and 1 base at J, with 9 bases in the middle. The germline gives CDR1 GTSNPN, CDR2 SVGIG (reference sequence).

The chain recombines TRBV6-2 or TRBV6-3 with TRBJ1-1; D gene uncertain. The germline gives CDR1 MNHEY, CDR2 SVGEGT. The CDR3 consists of 14 residues. The germline V and J ends were trimmed by 0 bases and 1 base, with 6 bases remaining between them. The CDR3 here is CASSYSLRNTEAFF. The CDR3 nucleotides read TGTGCCAGCAGTTACTCTCTACGGAACACTGAAGCTTTCTTT.

J is TRBJ1-2 and V is TRBV7-9, with D maybe TRBD1 (5 bases). The CDR3 is made up of 14 amino acids. In germline, CDR1 is SEHNR, CDR2 FQNEAQ (reference sequence). V gave up 1 base and J gave up 11 bases, with 17 bases separating them. CDR3 loop: CASSLVMIREDYTF. The CDR3 DNA is TGTGCCAGCAGCTTAGTCATGATCAGGGAAGATTACACCTTC.